This TCR beta chain was obtained from a study of cytomegalovirus exposure and HLA in healthy donors. Assay: immunoSEQ multiplex PCR; the TCRdb copy retains only in-frame clones and omits some. The table lists approximately 120,000 clones, roughly nine tenths of them singletons. CDR1 is SGHAT and CDR2 is FQNNGV in the germline V gene. V gave up 6 bases and J gave up 0 bases; unmatched junction bases: 4. The CDR3 sequence is 14 residues long. This clonotype was obtained from a young woman in good health and CMV-seronegative. V usage is TRBV11-2 and J usage is TRBJ1-1, with TRBD1 matching 7 bases. The sample taken for sequencing was PBMCs. CDR3 sequence reads: CASREQGMNTEAFF. Written as DNA, the CDR3 is TGTGCCAGCAGAGAACAGGGGATGAACACTGAAGCTTTCTTT. Full variable domain (missing parts from reference TRBV11-2 and TRBJ1-1): EAGVAQSPRYKIIEKRQSVAFWCNPISGHATLYWYQQILGQGPKLLIQFQNNGVVDDSQLPKDRFSAERLKGVDSTLKIQPAKLEDSAVYLCASREQGMNTEAFFGQGTRLTVV.